Sequencing of this TCR beta chain was carried out in a study of early stage breast cancer tumors. The CDR3 has 14 amino acids. V was pared by 2 bases and J by 2 bases, with 10 bases between. CDR1 and CDR2 (germline): KGHSH, LQKENI. This clone was counted a few times. The antigen is undetermined. Each sample had two DNA replicates, about 0.5 ug blood or roughly 1.4 ug tissue. Assay: immunoSEQ multiplex PCR; the TCRdb copy retains only in-frame clones and omits some. This sample has about 72,000 clones; 70% to 85% occur once, and the top ten carry 3% to 3.5%. General observations from the study: Commonly generated sequences made up most enriched TCRB sequences shared between patients. Unsorted bulk genomic DNA sequencing lacked pairing and functional marker data. Tumor and normal breast were distinguished via blood comparison in about 90% of the 16 patients.

Sequenced material: blood. This rearrangement joins TRBV18 to TRBJ2-7, with no clear D. This sequence was found in a person aged 55 to 75 with breast cancer. CDR3 loop: CASSPTPGTYEQYF. The CDR3 DNA sequence: TGTGCCAGCTCACCAACCCCAGGTACCTACGAGCAGTACTTC.